Listed below are T cell receptor beta chains from one sample, sequenced in a study of T cells in Graves' hyperthyroidism and ophthalmopathy. TCRdb redid the calling of the multiplex PCR reads with MiXCR, one entry per CDR3 protein. The sample shows around 420,000 distinct CDR3 sequences, roughly 15% of them seen only once. Source material: blood. These receptor sequences come from a woman under 30 with Graves' hyperthyroidism. Each CDR3 is given with its conserved first and last residue. Not every row has a clone size; where given, it reads once, few, many or a size class.

v_call,clone_size,cdr3_aa
TRBV7-2,many,CASSALGPGTDTQYF
TRBV3-1,many,CASSQRQGAEAFF
TRBV19,medium-sized,CASKREGYEQYF
TRBV12-3/TRBV12-4,few,CASRLAGGPRTGQFF
TRBV28,.,CASSGAPYEQYF
TRBV5-6,.,CASSLGRGSYGYTF
TRBV11-2,many,CASSYDYEQYF
TRBV20-1,.,CSARDHSYNSPLHF
TRBV10-3,many,CAISERPYEQFF
TRBV12-3/TRBV12-4,many,CASSLLNPYEQYF
TRBV9,many,CASSATKGALRGYTF
TRBV10-1,few,CASSEYRGRGPYNEQFF
TRBV18,few,CASSPFRDGTYEQYF
TRBV3-1,.,CASSEGDFGPSAFF
TRBV6-2/TRBV6-3,.,CASSYFIQETQYF
TRBV13,many,CASRTRNTEAFF
TRBV5-1,few,CASSLATQVGFEQYF
TRBV11-3,many,CASSVGQGDVDTQYF
TRBV19,few,CASSIPATGGTDTQYF
TRBV7-2,few,CASSFASGNHPYEQYF
TRBV24-1,few,CATPFLFQRAWRYSNQPQHF
TRBV20-1,.,CSAHSSASSYNEQFF
TRBV20-1,many,CSARDVTEAFF
TRBV14,few,CASGTGGNEQYF
TRBV12-3/TRBV12-4,many,CASSLAGGGGELFF